This TCR beta chain was retrieved from a study of shared clonotypes between healthy human individuals (TCRdb year 2020). In terms of the full investigation: Three men and a couple of women, aged 18 to 49 years, made up the cohort. For each donor, CD4 naive and CD4 memory were each run on three plates, CD8 naive on two plates, and CD8 memory on one plate. Each donor's leukapheresis produced roughly between roughly 0.85 and 9 billion PBMCs. To increase sequencing depth and limit assay-specific biases, different laboratories used diverse techniques to prepare libraries and sequence TCR repertoires. The study deeply sequenced blood TCR repertoires of roughly five healthy adults to estimate repertoire size and the extent of clonotype sharing between individuals.

General study outcomes and caveats: Even with the large sequencing depth, rarefaction of the sorted-subset datasets indicated that sequencing was incomplete. When a handful of donors were compared, the shared fraction of clonotypes was 5% to 6.5% for naive CD4, approximately 3.5% for naive CD8, 2.3% for memory CD4, and less than 0.5% for memory CD8. Naive subsets generally had larger estimated clonotype richness than memory subsets did. Compared with non-shared clonotypes, clonotypes shared by all four sorted-subset donors had higher generation probabilities. Pairwise subsampling led to the expectation that sequencing depth would affect the degree of clonotype sharing among donors. Sampling was restricted to blood, and TCR repertoires in tissue are likely to differ from TCR repertoires in blood. Because the study included only a small number of donors, the genetic and exposure-history diversity represented was limited.

TCR CDR3 regions were amplified from genomic DNA by multiplex PCR using the deep immunoSEQ assay. Genomic DNA extracted from each cell subset was distributed evenly over all wells of several immunoSEQ 96-well plates, and each plate served as one replicate. For sorted subsets, about 200 ng genomic DNA, equal to about 30,000 T cell genomes, was loaded into each replicate PCR. The purified libraries were quantified using a Qubit 3.0 fluorometer, sized with a Bioanalyzer 2100, and then quantified again using the KAPA Library Quantification kit. Every immunoSEQ 96-well plate was sequenced on a separate single-read 150-cycle Illumina NextSeq 550 flow cell. The study's processing was this. Because the immunoSEQ output included only junctional sequences and no quality scores, the filtering could not be the same as the filtering used for full-length reads. To assign V/J genes and CDR3, sequences were annotated using PyIR, a Python wrapper for IgBLAST v1.9, with IMGT germline references. Reads were removed for weak V/J assignments (E-value above 1e-6), missing CDR3, stop codons, out-of-frame junctions, or ambiguous translated residues. V3J clonotypes were defined by identical inferred V gene, J gene, and CDR3 amino acid sequence. Percentage overlap between repertoires was computed as shared unique clonotypes divided by the size of the smaller repertoire. Repertoire richness was assessed with RTK rarefaction, the Chao1 estimator, and Recon v2.1 estimates of unobserved clonotypes. Generation probabilities were computed with OLGA for all TCRbeta clonotypes obtained by the gDNA method from four donors. TCRdb took this table from immuneACCESS and kept in-frame rearrangements with V and J called. Such tables lack part of the clones; where checked against another copy, unresolved V genes explain under half of the gap, and the rest is unexplained. V, J and clone size were drawn from that table, and D and trimming were deduced from the DNA. The sample includes hundreds of thousands of clones, with 73% observed a single time. The ten top clones hold 1.5% to 2% of the sample.

Inclusive of the bounding cysteine and phenylalanine, the CDR3 is 15 residues long. Only CDR3 DNA is held: 45 bases, read in frame from base 1. V drops 4 bases and J drops 3 bases, leaving 15 bases in between. Reading the germline V gene gives CDR1 SGHTA and CDR2 FQGTGA. The donors were healthy, HIV-negative adults with no recently reported acute infections or vaccinations. Every donor was a Caucasian adult living in Nashville, Tennessee, USA. Magnetic negative selection was used to enrich CD4+ T cells, after which naive cells were positively selected on CD45RA and the negative fraction became the memory subset. Blood was collected by leukapheresis, and PBMCs were isolated by Ficoll-Histopaque density gradient centrifugation and then cryopreserved in liquid nitrogen vapor phase. Analytical flow cytometry was used to check the purity and quantity of each magnetically sorted T cell population. Each sorted fraction had its genomic DNA isolated and then quantified by UV absorbance on a Nanodrop 2000c.

Concerning this clone: The target of this receptor is not known. The record has no base qualities; no much larger clone is one base away.

In this chain, TRBV7-3 is recombined with TRBJ2-5; matching of 6 bases hints at TRBD1 as the D gene. What was sequenced was memory CD4+ T cells sorted from blood. The cell subset or site tag for this specimen amounts to: CD45RA-negative fraction. This receptor was identified in a woman aged 25 to 39 in good health. The bases are TGTGCCAGCAGCTACCAGGGGTTGTCAGAAGAGACCCAGTACTTC. Its protein product is CASSYQGLSEETQYF.